The T cell receptor (beta chain) described here comes from a study of T cell responses to AZD1222 COVID-19 vaccine. Study conclusions and caveats: The study sampled repertoires only after the peak T cell response. Baseline antibody screening turned up just 6 or 7 seropositive AZD1222 recipients. Donors, mostly white British, included more females; clonal diversity was possibly underestimated.

With respect to this clone: Its matching antigen is unknown.

TCRdb's copy holds only in-frame clones and misses some; the assay was immunoSEQ multiplex PCR. The table records over 130,000 clones, 80% to 95% of them present only once. Trimming took off 7 bases at V and 2 bases at J, with 27 bases between the two ends. Germline V lookup: CDR1 LGHNT, CDR2 FRNRAP. This CDR3 region has 19 residues. The chain carries TRBV12-5 and TRBJ2-1; tentative D call: TRBD2 (7 bases). The specimen was peripheral blood, collected 28 days after the second AZD1222 dose. The clonotype was recovered from an adult who received the AZD1222 COVID-19 vaccine. CDR3 amino acids: CASASPRGGGEYPYNEQFF. DNA of the CDR3: TGTGCTAGTGCCTCTCCGAGGGGGGGCGGGGAGTATCCCTACAATGAGCAGTTCTTC.